The 32 T cell receptor beta chains reported below all come from one sample, sequenced in a study of T cell repertoires in cytomegalovirus infection. Antigens for these TCRs are unknown. TCRdb called the reads again in MiXCR, with one record for every CDR3 protein. The sample lists roughly 570,000 distinct CDR3 sequences, 40% occurring once. The sample here was cultured PBMCs, taken from culture after CMV antigen stimulation. The receptors originated from a human donor in good health (CMV status not recorded). Some clones in this sample may be carry-over from other donors' samples.

The J gene is TRBJ2-1, the V gene TRBV11-3, with a tentative D call TRBD2 (5 bases). The CDR3 covers 15 residues. V was cut by 5 bases and J by 4 bases, with 15 bases left in between. Germline V gene data show CDR1 as SGHNT and CDR2 as YENEEA. CDR3 in DNA: TGTGCCAGCAGCGGGCACGGGGTAGATTACAATGAGCAGTTCTTC. Residues: CASSGHGVDYNEQFF.

The CDR3 loop reads CASSLGVRGLFRAGGQVKNIQYF. CDR3 nucleotides: TGTGCCAGCAGTTTAGGCGTACGTGGCCTGTTCCGCGCGGGGGGGCAGGTCAAAAACATTCAGTACTTC. V is TRBV28 and J is TRBJ2-4; the match to TRBD2 covers 9 bases. V gave up 2 bases and J gave up 3 bases; unmatched junction bases: 26. Looked up from germline, CDR1 is MDHEN and CDR2 is SYDVKM. The CDR3 is made up of 23 amino acids.

The chain couples TRBV7-6 to TRBJ2-3, with D possibly TRBD1 on 6 matching bases. Trimming took 8 bases from V and 1 from J, leaving 10 bases between them. The CDR3 length is 13 residues. Germline V gene lookup returns CDR1 SGHVS and CDR2 FNYEAQ. The CDR3 coding sequence is TGTGCCAGCGGAAAGGGGGGCACAGATACGCAGTATTTT. Protein: CASGKGGTDTQYF.

This clonotype has only a few counts. The chain recombines TRBV7-9 with TRBJ1-2; the D gene is possibly TRBD1 (5 bases). Germline CDR1 SEHNR, CDR2 FQNEAQ (reference sequence). The CDR3 consists of 16 residues. Deletions cut 4 bases from V and 1 base from J, with 16 bases between. The CDR3 DNA follows: TGTGCCAGCAGCTCGGACCGACAGAACAATAACTATGGCTACACCTTC. Translating gives CASSSDRQNNNYGYTF.

This chain uses TRBV29-1 with TRBJ2-6; 11 positions match TRBD1. CDR1 SQVTM and CDR2 ANQGSEA come from the germline V gene. The CDR3 runs to 16 residues. The junction had 2 bases not matched to a gene; V was cut back by 4 bases and J by 0 bases. This CDR3 reads CSVVGTGGSGANVLTF. Written as DNA, the CDR3 is TGCAGCGTTGTTGGGACAGGGGGCTCTGGGGCCAACGTCCTGACTTTC.

V usage is TRBV20-1 and J usage is TRBJ2-7; 11 nucleotides align to TRBD2. The CDR3 has 13 amino acids. In germline, CDR1 is DFQATT, CDR2 SNEGSKA (reference sequence). V lost 6 bases, J lost 7 bases, and 8 bases stayed unmatched. CDR3 nucleotide sequence: TGCAGTGCAATAGCGGGAGGGGTATGGGAGCAGTACTTC. This codes for CSAIAGGVWEQYF.

The table lists this clonotype with a few counts. J is TRBJ2-5 and V is TRBV5-1; D not resolved. The germline gives CDR1 SGHRS, CDR2 YFSETQ. The ends were cut back, 5 bases at V and 2 bases at J, with 13 bases in the middle. CDR3 length: 14 residues. CDR3 region: CASSSDGTQETQYF. As DNA, the CDR3 is TGCGCCAGCAGTTCGGACGGCACTCAAGAGACCCAGTACTTC.

The chain uses TRBV11-1 and TRBJ2-2; no firm D call. The germline gives CDR1 SGHAT, CDR2 FQDESV (reference sequence). The CDR3 is made up of 16 amino acids. The V and J ends lost 5 bases and 1 base respectively, with 14 bases between them. CDR3 loop: CASSRIGQENTGELFF. Written as DNA, the CDR3 is TGTGCCAGCAGCCGAATTGGGCAGGAGAACACCGGGGAGCTGTTTTTT.

The CDR3 region has the DNA TGTGCCTGGACTTTGGACAGGAACACTGAAGCTTTCTTT. Translation gives CAWTLDRNTEAFF. V and J are TRBV30 and TRBJ1-1, with a tentative D call TRBD1 (6 bases). Trimming stripped 4 bases from V and 1 base from J, with 10 bases between. CDR1 GTSNPN and CDR2 SVGIG come from the germline V gene (reference sequence). This CDR3 contains 13 residues. Supplemented by reference TRBV30 and TRBJ1-1, the full variable domain reads SQTIHQWPATLVQPVGSPLSLECTVEGTSNPNLYWYRQAAGRGLQLLFYSVGIGQISSEVPQNLSASRPQDRQFILSSKKLLLSDSGFYLCAWTLDRNTEAFFGQGTRLTVV.

This clonotype was seen more than once but under ten times. CDR3 bases: TGTGCCAGCAGCCCCGGGAACGGGGCCCAGCATTTT. It specifies CASSPGNGAQHF. The V gene is TRBV7-2, the J gene TRBJ1-5; D unclear. CDR1 and CDR2 from the germline V gene are SGHTA and FQGNSA. Trimming stripped 5 bases from V and 11 bases from J, with 13 bases between. The CDR3 consists of 12 residues. Variable domain in full (rest from reference TRBV7-2 and TRBJ1-5): GAGVSQSPSNKVTEKGKDVELRCDPISGHTALYWYRQSLGQGLEFLIYFQGNSAPDKSGLPSDRFSAERTGGSVSTLTIQRTQQEDSAVYLCASSPGNGAQHFGDGTRLSIL.

This chain connects TRBV7-6 to TRBJ1-2; D is undetermined. The CDR3 has 16 residues. V was pared by 3 bases and J by 4 bases, with 18 bases between. CDR1 and CDR2 from the germline V gene are SGHVS and FNYEAQ. Here the CDR3 reads CASSFDGTPRSYGYTF. DNA for the CDR3: TGTGCCAGCAGCTTCGATGGCACCCCGAGGAGCTATGGCTACACCTTC.

The chain joins TRBV11-2 to TRBJ2-5, with TRBD1 matching over 12 bases. CDR1 is SGHAT and CDR2 is FQNNGV in the germline V gene. Trimming took 4 bases from V and 5 from J; bases not matched to a gene: 8. The CDR3 sequence is 16 residues long. CDR3 coding DNA: TGTGCCAGCAGCTCCACCGGGACAGGGGGCATGGAGACCCAGTACTTC. Its translation is CASSSTGTGGMETQYF.

J is TRBJ2-3 and V is TRBV11-2; D call uncertain. The germline CDR1 and CDR2 sequences are SGHAT and FQNNGV. V dropped 1 base and J dropped 4 bases, with 12 bases sitting between them. CDR3 length equals 15 residues. CDR3 sequence: CASSLAVVYADTQYF. CDR3 DNA: TGTGCCAGCAGCTTAGCAGTGGTTTACGCAGATACGCAGTATTTT.

The chain is built from TRBV9 and TRBJ1-1; 7 bases agree with TRBD1. The ends lost 4 bases at V and 6 bases at J; junction bases unmatched: 12. The CDR3 sequence is 15 residues long. Germline CDR1 is SGDLS and CDR2 is YYNGEE. In nucleotides, the CDR3 is TGTGCCAGCAGCCCCGAGGGGGCCGCGTACGCTGAAGCTTTCTTT. Protein product: CASSPEGAAYAEAFF.

This clonotype has more than one count but fewer than ten. The chain employs TRBV7-2 and TRBJ1-1, with TRBD1 as a possible D gene (5 bases). CDR1 is SGHTA, CDR2 FQGNSA, per germline. Between the trimmed V and J ends, which lost 5 bases and 4 bases, there was a span of 11 bases. The CDR3 runs 13 residues. The CDR3 DNA is TGTGCCAGCAGCGGGGGGGGGGGCACTGAAGCTTTCTTT. Translation gives CASSGGGGTEAFF.

This clonotype has only a few counts. V usage is TRBV7-9 and J usage is TRBJ2-7, with D perhaps TRBD2 (6 bases). The CDR3 is 13 residues long. Germline V gene sequence: CDR1 SEHNR, CDR2 FQNEAQ (reference sequence). Trimming left V 5 bases short and J 4 bases short, with 12 bases between. CDR3 sequence reads: CASSPDYNYEQYF. The CDR3 region has the DNA TGTGCCAGCAGCCCGGACTATAATTACGAGCAGTACTTC.

This clonotype was counted a few times. This rearrangement joins TRBV7-9 to TRBJ2-5; D call uncertain. Germline loops: CDR1 SEHNR, CDR2 FQNEAQ (reference sequence). The CDR3 covers 15 residues. V was cut by 5 bases and J by 5 bases, with 18 bases left in between. This chain's CDR3 is CASSNDEEFWETQYF. The DNA of the CDR3 is TGTGCCAGCAGCAACGACGAGGAGTTTTGGGAGACCCAGTACTTC.

The V gene is TRBV7-6, the J gene TRBJ2-4, with a tentative D call TRBD2 (6 bases). V dropped 8 bases and J dropped 6 bases, with 11 bases sitting between them. Germline CDR1 SGHVS, CDR2 FNYEAQ. This CDR3 region has 12 residues. CDR3 region: CASAVGGNIQYF. The CDR3 region has the DNA TGTGCCAGCGCCGTGGGGGGAAACATTCAGTACTTC.

The V and J genes are TRBV5-6 and TRBJ1-3; D uncertain. Trimming cost V 1 base and J 2 bases, with 7 bases left between them. Germline V CDR1 and CDR2: SGHDT, YYEEEE. The CDR3 length is 14 residues. The CDR3 region is CASSLWATGNTIYF. In DNA form, the CDR3 reads TGTGCCAGCAGCTTGTGGGCAACTGGAAACACCATATATTTT. The whole variable domain, filled in from reference TRBV5-6 and TRBJ1-3, reads DAGVTQSPTHLIKTRGQQVTLRCSPKSGHDTVSWYQQALGQGPQFIFQYYEEEERQRGNFPDRFSGHQFPNYSSELNVNALLLGDSALYLCASSLWATGNTIYFGEGSWLTVV.

J is TRBJ2-4 and V is TRBV24-1, with 8 bases identical to TRBD2. V trimming: 6 bases; J trimming: 2 bases; junction bases outside the gene matches: 2. The length of the CDR3 is 14 residues. Germline values: CDR1 KGHDR, CDR2 SFDVKD. As DNA, the CDR3 is TGTGCCACCAGTCGGGAGGGATCCAAAAACATTCAGTACTTC. Translating gives CATSREGSKNIQYF.

This chain joins TRBV11-3 and TRBJ2-7, with 8 bases matching TRBD1. The CDR3 is 15 residues long. With V trimmed by 5 bases and J by 5 bases, 11 bases remained unmatched. CDR1 SGHNT and CDR2 YENEEA come from the germline V gene. The CDR3 region is CASSPSDREIDEQYF. CDR3 sequence (DNA): TGTGCCAGCAGCCCGTCGGACAGGGAGATCGACGAGCAGTACTTC.

This clonotype showed up just a few times. The chain is built from TRBV7-9 and TRBJ1-3; D uncertain. The V end lost 4 bases, the J end lost 0 bases, and 10 bases lay between the germline ends. Germline assignment: CDR1 SEHNR and CDR2 FQNEAQ (reference sequence). The CDR3 has 15 residues. CDR3 protein: CASSSPRGSGNTIYF. CDR3 nucleotide sequence: TGTGCCAGCAGCTCACCGCGGGGCTCTGGAAACACCATATATTTT. The full variable domain, with the rest looked up from reference TRBV7-9 and TRBJ1-3, is DTGVSQNPRHKITKRGQNVTFRCDPISEHNRLYWYRQTLGQGPEFLTYFQNEAQLEKSRLLSDRFSAERPKGSFSTLEIQRTEQGDSAMYLCASSSPRGSGNTIYFGEGSWLTVV.

The chain employs TRBV20-1 and TRBJ2-3; TRBD2 matches 10 bases. This CDR3 has 17 residues. CDR1 and CDR2 (germline): DFQATT, SNEGSKA (reference sequence). J gave up 5 bases and V 0 bases, and 11 bases lay outside the gene matches. CDR3 region: CSARDLARLAGEDTQYF. The DNA of the CDR3 is TGCAGTGCTAGAGATCTAGCTAGGCTAGCGGGAGAAGATACGCAGTATTTT.

This clonotype was observed a few times. V usage is TRBV7-2 and J usage is TRBJ1-1, with a possible D match to TRBD1 (6 bases). This CDR3 comprises 15 residues. Trimming removed 5 bases from V and 4 bases from J, with 17 bases in between. Per germline, CDR1 SGHTA and CDR2 FQGNSA. CDR3 DNA: TGTGCCAGCAGCCCCGTCTGGGGGACACGCACTGAAGCTTTCTTT. Translated, it gives CASSPVWGTRTEAFF.

V and J are TRBV4-2 and TRBJ2-1, with TRBD2 matching over 9 bases. Germline V gives CDR1 LGHNA, CDR2 YNFKEQ. V lost 3 bases to trimming and J lost 5 bases; unmatched junction nucleotides: 17. The CDR3 totals 19 residues. CDR3 amino acids: CASSHPLGGGGGGNNEQFF. The CDR3 nucleotides read TGTGCCAGCAGCCACCCACTAGGCGGGGGCGGGGGGGGGAACAATGAGCAGTTCTTC.

The V call is TRBV7-3, the J call TRBJ2-7, with TRBD2 matching 9 bases. The CDR3 length is 13 residues. J was trimmed by 2 bases and V by 5 bases; bases with no gene match: 1. Germline-derived CDR1 and CDR2 are SGHTA and FQGTGA. In nucleotides, the CDR3 is TGTGCCAGCAGCGCGGGAGGGGCCTACGAGCAGTACTTC. This translates into CASSAGGAYEQYF.

This clonotype was detected only once. The chain is built from TRBV20-1 and TRBJ1-1, with D perhaps TRBD1 (5 bases). The CDR3 spans 13 residues. CDR1 is DFQATT and CDR2 is SNEGSKA in the germline V gene (reference sequence). V was shortened by 3 bases and J by 2 bases, with 10 bases between the two germline ends. CDR3 in DNA: TGCAGTGCTAGGGGGCAGAGAAACACTGAAGCTTTCTTT. The encoded protein is CSARGQRNTEAFF.

This clonotype was seen a few times. The rearrangement joins TRBV24-1 to TRBJ2-1; the D gene could be TRBD1 or TRBD2 (5 bases each). The V and J ends lost 5 bases and 4 bases respectively, with 17 bases between them. Germline V gives CDR1 KGHDR, CDR2 SFDVKD. The CDR3 contains 16 residues. This chain's CDR3 is CATSASTGTAYNEQFF. The CDR3 bases are TGTGCCACCAGTGCCTCAACCGGGACCGCGTACAATGAGCAGTTCTTC.

The chain joins TRBV7-2 to TRBJ2-1, with TRBD2 matching over 9 bases. V was pared by 7 bases and J by 5 bases, with 9 bases of the junction left unmatched. CDR1 is SGHTA and CDR2 is FQGNSA in the germline V gene. The CDR3 length is 15 residues. CDR3 sequence (DNA): TGTGCCAGCACTAAATTTAGCGGGAGCGACAATGAGCAGTTCTTC. Residues: CASTKFSGSDNEQFF.

This sequence joins TRBV7-8 and TRBJ2-3; D gene unclear. The germline CDR1 and CDR2 sequences are SGHVS and FQNEAQ. The CDR3 consists of 16 residues. Trimming left V 1 base short and J 1 base short, with 12 bases between. The CDR3 DNA reads TGTGCCAGCAGCTTAGTAGGGTGGTCCCGCACAGATACGCAGTATTTT. The encoded protein is CASSLVGWSRTDTQYF.

The chain couples TRBV7-4 to TRBJ2-1, with D unresolved. V shed 2 bases and J shed 8 bases, with 10 bases lying between them. This CDR3 is 13 amino acids long. The germline V gene has CDR1 SGHVT and CDR2 SQSDAQ. CDR3 coding DNA: TGTGCCAGCAGCTTAAATGAAAACGATGAGCAGTTCTTC. Encoded protein: CASSLNENDEQFF.

The chain links TRBV5-1 to TRBJ2-1; 7 bases are shared with TRBD2. The CDR3 covers 19 residues. Germline CDR1 SGHRS, CDR2 YFSETQ. V lost 0 bases, J lost 5 bases, and 17 bases stayed unmatched. In DNA, the CDR3 is TGCGCCAGCAGCTTGGGTATTGGCGGGAGCAGAAACTTTGACAATGAGCAGTTCTTC. Translating gives CASSLGIGGSRNFDNEQFF.